This is a list of T cell receptor beta chains from one sample in a study of a mutant IDH1 vaccine in newly diagnosed glioma. The table came from immunoSEQ multiplex PCR; TCRdb's copy has only in-frame clones and leaves some out. Here the sample spans roughly 50,000 clones, roughly 80% being singletons. This sample comprised PBMCs, obtained from a glioma patient treated with radiotherapy, temozolomide or both. These receptors all stem from a man aged 18 to 35 with glioma. Each CDR3 is given without its conserved first and last residue. The D gene is left open where the match is weak.

V | D | CDR3
TRBV19 | NA | AIRQNYGYT
TRBV9 | NA | ASSVAGYNEQF
TRBV29-1 | TRBD1 | SVLQGAYTGELF
TRBV13 | NA | ASSWQNTEAF
TRBV15 | NA | ATSRGVLGRISEQY
TRBV30 | TRBD1 | AWSVTRRTGRTGNQPQH
TRBV25-1 | NA | ASSVRGTEGTGELF
TRBV2 | NA | ASRPYVSGPYGYT
TRBV7-9 | NA | ASSLKVGGGYGYT
TRBV5-4 | NA | ASSAQDGGNEQF
TRBV10-3 | NA | AIISNQPQH
TRBV5-6 | NA | ASSQAGFNRAEAF
TRBV6-6 | NA | ASSYSSGLNTEAF
TRBV6-6 | TRBD1 | ASTTDRGRANYGYT
TRBV18 | TRBD1 | ASSSGQGNPYEQY
TRBV28 | NA | ASNIGDEQY
TRBV7-2 | NA | ASSLAAESGTYGYT
TRBV30 | NA | AWTSGIHNQPQH
TRBV4-2 | TRBD1 | ASSQEQGAGQPQH
TRBV7-2 | NA | ASSFSYTEAF
TRBV9 | NA | ASSASPSGEKLF
TRBV27 | NA | ASSLGTGPPQETQY
TRBV30 | NA | AWSTGSNQPQH
TRBV2 | NA | ASRDTGFHEQF
TRBV6-6 | TRBD1 | ASSRSGGGMNTEAF
TRBV4-2 | NA | ASSLGDLGNQPQH
TRBV30 | NA | AWSVETFDYNEQF
TRBV6-5 | TRBD2 | ASSPLAGGYEQY
TRBV2 | NA | ASSVSRVGNQPQH
TRBV29-1 | NA | SVQGSLSGNTIY
TRBV6-5 | NA | ASSLDRNQPQH
TRBV9 | NA | ASSVGGAQGLNTEAF
TRBV30 | NA | ALAGTLGTDTQY
TRBV27 | NA | ASRVSAGASYEQY
TRBV10-1 | TRBD2 | ASRGLAAYTGELF